This entry concerns a single T cell receptor (beta chain). What it recognizes is unknown. This sample was taken from a study of blood T cells in healthy people across ages. Combining a sample-barcoded 5' primer with a J-beta primer mix, a second PCR ran for about 7 to 12 cycles. TCRdb re-called the 5' RACE reads through MiXCR, storing one row per CDR3 protein. The sample holds some 700,000 distinct CDR3 sequences, 20% to 25% seen once. Notes on the study in general: Diversity was estimated from one million T cells, and these estimates were considered underestimates.

The CDR3 is 16 amino acids. The V gene end was trimmed by 4 bases and the J gene end by 1 base; junction bases not matched to a gene: 6. The receptor comes from a man between 65 and 85 years old in good health. The chain recombines TRBV12-3 or TRBV12-4 with TRBJ2-1, with 8 bases matching TRBD1. Sequencing was carried out using blood. The DNA for the CDR3 is TGTGCCAGCAGTTGGGGACAGGAGCCTTCCTACAATGAGCAGTTCTTC. Translated, it gives CASSWGQEPSYNEQFF.